A selection of T cell receptor beta chains follows, all from one sample in a study of shared clonotypes between healthy human individuals. This table comes from immunoSEQ multiplex PCR, and its TCRdb copy is limited to in-frame clones, with some not included. The table shows about 2 million clones, with 85% to 95% occurring only once. The sample consisted of naive CD4+ T cells sorted from blood. The source is a man aged 18 to 29 in good health. CDR3s include the opening cysteine and the closing phenylalanine or tryptophan.

V	J	CDR3
TRBV12-5	TRBJ2-3	CASGSGYMSQYF
TRBV6-5	TRBJ1-1	CASSYQGSLTNTEAFF
TRBV5-1	TRBJ1-5	CASSLDRDNQPQHF
TRBV7-2	TRBJ1-2	CASSLGTSINYGYTF
TRBV7-9	TRBJ1-4	CASSFAGTEEKLFF
TRBV7-9	TRBJ1-5	CASSRAGASNQPQHF
TRBV11-3	TRBJ2-2	CASSLSTNTGELFF
TRBV5-1	TRBJ2-7	CASSLATGGPSYEQYF
TRBV9	TRBJ1-1	CASSVGRMNTEAFF
TRBV9	TRBJ2-2	CASSVGLAGGPAPGELFF
TRBV18	TRBJ2-2	CASSPRQERRTGELFF
TRBV5-1	TRBJ2-2	CASSLVGVRTGELFF
TRBV7-9	TRBJ2-3	CASSSDRGTDTQYF
TRBV9	TRBJ1-3	CASSVEGSSGNTIYF
TRBV19	TRBJ2-7	CASSNSASGSYEQYF
TRBV9	TRBJ1-2	CASSARQDYTF
TRBV5-1	TRBJ1-5	CASSLTGFDSNQPQHF
TRBV20-1	TRBJ1-2	CSARTGAVYTF
TRBV6-5	TRBJ2-7	CASSPNGKLYEQYF
TRBV7-2	TRBJ2-1	CASSFGTGYYEQFF
TRBV5-1	TRBJ2-7	CASSTPGTGVKEQYF
TRBV27	TRBJ1-1	CASSLDRAFWNTEAFF
TRBV9	TRBJ2-3	CASSVAFREPTDTQYF
TRBV4-1	TRBJ2-3	CASSRVGLSTQYF
TRBV6-1	TRBJ2-4	CASSGRTLAKNIQYF
TRBV25-1	TRBJ2-5	CASSSSVQETQYF
TRBV11-2	TRBJ1-1	CASSLGVGMNTEAFF
TRBV10-2	TRBJ1-1	CASSVQAPEAFF
TRBV2	TRBJ2-6	CASSGPGANVLTF
TRBV5-6	TRBJ2-1	CASSLEGGQFF
TRBV5-1	TRBJ2-3	CASSPNPNADTQYF
TRBV30	TRBJ1-1	CALSRQGNTEAFF
TRBV4-1	TRBJ2-5	CASSQVGGETQYF
TRBV1	TRBJ1-2	CTSSQDGGCYGYTF
TRBV4-1	TRBJ2-1	CASSQVLAGISYNEQFF
TRBV6-1	TRBJ1-2	CASSEGRPAYGYTF
TRBV7-2	TRBJ2-7	CASSLHRGSYEQYF
TRBV7-9	TRBJ2-7	CASSMDLYEQYF
TRBV2	TRBJ2-7	CASSEGGNIAYEQYF
TRBV7-6	TRBJ1-2	CASSPGQAGYGYTF
TRBV7-9	TRBJ2-3	CASSIGTATDTQYF
TRBV7-3	TRBJ2-1	CASRLGLAGNNEQFF